This T cell receptor (beta chain) was retrieved from a study of beta chain features in type 1 diabetes (dated by TCRdb to about 2018). Regarding the study in general: No differences in mean age, gender distribution, total cell number or subset yield were found between patients and healthy donors. A total of about 99,000,000 sorted cells were examined across all samples, and RNA yield correlated strongly with the number of cells per subset. In the study, recently diagnosed type 1 diabetes patients and matched healthy donors were compared on the TCRB repertoires of their sorted circulating CD4+ T cell subsets. Regulatory and stem cell-like memory subsets were isolated from only 8 patients and roughly 8 healthy donors, whereas naive and central memory subsets came from all 30 or so donors.

The study at large found these results: Because cDNA was sequenced instead of genomic DNA, activated cells with high expression could be over-represented, although the groups did not differ in activation or CD3 levels. Type 1 diabetes patients showed a moderate but significant shortening of TCRB CDR3 length in all four CD4+ subsets. Fewer insertions and more nucleotide deletions at VDJ recombination sites were observed in patients with type 1 diabetes, implying thymic rearrangement abnormalities. Shorter templates might be favored by PCR, yet because patient and control samples were amplified and corrected together, any such skew would affect both groups equally. HLA sub-analyses involved small numbers of individuals, so any influence of HLA type on TCRB rearrangement remained unresolved. Naive, central memory and regulatory TCRB repertoires appeared to be more alike among patients than among healthy donors.

All of the isolated RNA was reverse transcribed with the High Capacity cDNA Reverse Transcription Kit, so expressed TCRB transcripts were sequenced. Deep immunoSEQ sequencing was performed on naive, central memory and regulatory T cell samples, with an average of around 3.4 million total reads per sample. Sorted cells were lysed in RLT buffer and RNA was extracted with DNase-treated RNeasy Micro or Mini kits, depending on cell number. Each cell subset was processed separately to prevent cross-contamination, with patient and healthy donor samples processed together. Using the immunoSEQ multiplex PCR, TCRB sequences were amplified from cDNA into 87-bp fragments spanning the CDR3 region. Amplicons were sequenced on the Illumina HiSeq platform. The authors processed their data as follows. PCR bias was corrected computationally using synthetic template baselines, and reads within Hamming distance 2 were collapsed, with unmergeable singletons discarded. By aligning reads against IMGT, V, D and J genes, CDR3 length, and insertions or deletions at six rearrangement sites were assigned. Within each subset, clonotype counts were normalized to sorted cell number, and only after that were true diversity and Gini coefficients computed with the tcR R package. The overlap coefficient, calculated on TCRB nucleotide sequences, was used to quantify repertoire sharing. Out-of-frame TCRB sequences from naive cells were analyzed to stand in for the pre-selection repertoire. TCRdb took this table from immuneACCESS and kept in-frame rearrangements with V and J called. Such tables lack part of the clones; where checked against another copy, unresolved V genes explain under half of the gap, and the rest is unexplained. That table gives V, J and clone size, and the DNA gave D and trimming. The sample has about 410,000 clones on record, 11% to 15% of them singletons. The top ten clones comprise around 0.035% of the sample.

The junction shows trimming of 5 bases on V and 9 bases on J, and the gene matches do not reach 3 bases of it. The CDR3 holds 12 amino acids from the cysteine to the phenylalanine. The retained sequence is limited to the CDR3, 36 bases, with the frame set at the first base. CDR1 and CDR2 are read off the germline V gene (reference sequence) as SEHNR and FQNEAQ. Notes on this clone: This receptor's antigen is unknown. Nothing much larger sits one base from this clone, and base qualities are not available.

Each donor gave one peripheral blood draw, roughly 110 mL on average, collected into heparinised tubes. A BD FACSAria II and a panel including CD45RO, CCR7, CD25, CD127, CD95 and CD27 were used to sort naive, central memory, regulatory and stem cell-like memory CD4+ T cells. A purity above 98% was achieved for all sorted populations. PBMCs were isolated immediately by Lymphoprep density gradient centrifugation and stained directly without culture. So that batch effects would be minimized, each experiment stained and sorted samples in pairs, pairing one healthy donor with one patient. This clonotype was obtained from a man between 25 and 39 years old in good health. The sequence links TRBV7-9 to TRBJ2-1; 8 central nucleotides agree with TRBD2. Sequenced sample: naive CD4+ T cells from blood. What this sample's cell subset or site label stands for: true naive CD4+ T cells. The DNA sequence follows: TGTGCCAGCAGCCCGGGAGGGGTTGAGCAGTTCTTC. It specifies CASSPGGVEQFF.